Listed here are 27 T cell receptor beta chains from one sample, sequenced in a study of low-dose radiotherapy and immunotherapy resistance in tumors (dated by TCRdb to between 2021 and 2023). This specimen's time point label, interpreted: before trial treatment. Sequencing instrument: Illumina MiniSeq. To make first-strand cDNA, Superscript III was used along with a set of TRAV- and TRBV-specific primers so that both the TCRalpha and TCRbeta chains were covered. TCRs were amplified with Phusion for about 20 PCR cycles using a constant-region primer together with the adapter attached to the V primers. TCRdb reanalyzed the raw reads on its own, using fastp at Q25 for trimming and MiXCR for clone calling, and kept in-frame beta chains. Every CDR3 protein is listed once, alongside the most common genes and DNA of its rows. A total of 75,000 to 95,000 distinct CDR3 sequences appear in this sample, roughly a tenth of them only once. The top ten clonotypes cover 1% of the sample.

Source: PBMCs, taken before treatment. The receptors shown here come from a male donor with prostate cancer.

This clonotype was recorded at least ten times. The CDR3 bases are TGTGCCTGGAGCATCCCTGTAAGCGGGAGGGCCCTGGATGAGCAGTTCTTC. As protein: CAWSIPVSGRALDEQFF. The chain combines TRBV30 with TRBJ2-1; 10 positions agree with TRBD2. Germline V gene data show CDR1 as GTSNPN and CDR2 as SVGIG (reference sequence). The V segment lost 3 bases and the J segment 8 bases; nucleotides outside the gene matches: 16. This CDR3 region has 17 residues.

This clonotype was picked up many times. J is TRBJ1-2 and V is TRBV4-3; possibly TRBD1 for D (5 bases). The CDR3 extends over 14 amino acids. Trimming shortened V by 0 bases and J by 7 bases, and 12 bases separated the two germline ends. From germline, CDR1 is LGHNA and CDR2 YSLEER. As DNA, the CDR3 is TGCGCCAGCAGCCAAGATTTGGGGGAACGTGGCTACACCTTC. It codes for CASSQDLGERGYTF.

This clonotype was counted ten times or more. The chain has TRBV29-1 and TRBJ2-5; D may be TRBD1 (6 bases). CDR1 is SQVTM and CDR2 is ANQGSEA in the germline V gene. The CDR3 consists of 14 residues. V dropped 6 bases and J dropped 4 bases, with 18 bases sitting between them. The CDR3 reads CSVGQPGAGETQYF. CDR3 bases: TGCAGCGTCGGACAGCCCGGGGCGGGAGAGACCCAGTACTTC.

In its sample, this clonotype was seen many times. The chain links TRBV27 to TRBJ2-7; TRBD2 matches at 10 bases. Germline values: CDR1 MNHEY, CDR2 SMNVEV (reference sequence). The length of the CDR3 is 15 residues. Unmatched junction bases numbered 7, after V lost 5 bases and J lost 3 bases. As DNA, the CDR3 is TGTGCCAGCAGTCCACTAGCGGGGATACGCTACGAGCAGTACTTC. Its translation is CASSPLAGIRYEQYF.

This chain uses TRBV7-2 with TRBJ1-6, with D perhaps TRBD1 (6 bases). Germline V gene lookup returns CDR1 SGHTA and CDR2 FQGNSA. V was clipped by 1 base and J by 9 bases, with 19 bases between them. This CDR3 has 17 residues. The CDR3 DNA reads TGTGCCAGCAGCTTAGGAGGCCGTCGCAGGGGTTTTTCACCCCTCCACTTT. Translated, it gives CASSLGGRRRGFSPLHF.

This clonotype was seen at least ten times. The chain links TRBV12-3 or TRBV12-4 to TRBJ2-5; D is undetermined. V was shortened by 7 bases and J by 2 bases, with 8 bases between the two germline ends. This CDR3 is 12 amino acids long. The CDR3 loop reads CASKIGQETQYF. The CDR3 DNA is TGTGCCAGCAAGATTGGACAAGAGACCCAGTACTTC.

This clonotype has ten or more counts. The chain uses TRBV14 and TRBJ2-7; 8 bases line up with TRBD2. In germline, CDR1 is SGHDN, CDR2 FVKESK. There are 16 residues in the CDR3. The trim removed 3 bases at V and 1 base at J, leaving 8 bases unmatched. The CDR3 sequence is CASSHLSSGGSYEQYF. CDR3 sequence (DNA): TGTGCCAGCAGCCATCTATCCAGCGGGGGATCCTACGAGCAGTACTTC.

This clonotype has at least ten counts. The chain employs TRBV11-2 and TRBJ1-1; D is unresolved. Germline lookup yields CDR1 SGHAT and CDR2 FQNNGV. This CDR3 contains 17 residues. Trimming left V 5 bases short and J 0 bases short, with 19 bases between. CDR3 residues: CASSRLGVGRMNTEAFF. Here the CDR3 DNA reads TGTGCCAGCAGCCGCCTGGGCGTGGGCAGAATGAACACTGAAGCTTTCTTT.

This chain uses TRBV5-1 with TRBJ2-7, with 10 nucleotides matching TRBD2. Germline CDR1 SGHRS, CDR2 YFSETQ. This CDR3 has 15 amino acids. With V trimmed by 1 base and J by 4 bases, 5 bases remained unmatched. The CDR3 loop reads CASSLSLAGVYEQYF. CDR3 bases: TGCGCCAGCAGCTTGAGTCTAGCGGGAGTATACGAGCAGTACTTC.

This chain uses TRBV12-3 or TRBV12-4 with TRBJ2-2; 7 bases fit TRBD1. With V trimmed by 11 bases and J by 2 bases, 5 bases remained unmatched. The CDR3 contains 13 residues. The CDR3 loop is CARRDSNTGELFF. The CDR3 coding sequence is TGTGCCCGTCGGGACAGTAACACCGGGGAGCTGTTTTTT.

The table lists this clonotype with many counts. CDR3 DNA sequence: TGTGCCAGCAGTCCCTACCGAGGTACCTACGAGCAGTACTTC. Its protein product is CASSPYRGTYEQYF. The chain is built from TRBV27 and TRBJ2-7; D uncertain. The V and J ends lost 5 bases and 2 bases respectively, with 13 bases between them. CDR3 length: 14 amino acids. CDR1 MNHEY and CDR2 SMNVEV come from the germline V gene (reference sequence).

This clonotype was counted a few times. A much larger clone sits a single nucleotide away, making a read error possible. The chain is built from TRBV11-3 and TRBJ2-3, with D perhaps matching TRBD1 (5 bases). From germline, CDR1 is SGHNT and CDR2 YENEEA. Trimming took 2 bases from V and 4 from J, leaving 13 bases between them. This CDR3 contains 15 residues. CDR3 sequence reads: CASSLHGQGSDTQYF. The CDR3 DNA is TGTGCCAGCAGCTTACACGGGCAGGGCTCAGATACGCAGTATTTT.

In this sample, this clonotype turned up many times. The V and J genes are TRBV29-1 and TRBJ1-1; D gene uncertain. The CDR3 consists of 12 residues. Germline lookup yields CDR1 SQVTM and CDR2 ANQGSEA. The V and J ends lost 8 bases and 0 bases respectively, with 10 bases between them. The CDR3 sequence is CSFVGLNTEAFF. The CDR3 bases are TGCAGCTTCGTGGGGTTGAACACTGAAGCTTTCTTT.

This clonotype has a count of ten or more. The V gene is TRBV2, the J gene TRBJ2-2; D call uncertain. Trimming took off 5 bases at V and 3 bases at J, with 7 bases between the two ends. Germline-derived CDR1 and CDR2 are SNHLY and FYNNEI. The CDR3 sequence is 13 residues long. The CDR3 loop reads CASSSDHTGELFF. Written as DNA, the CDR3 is TGTGCCAGCAGTTCGGACCACACCGGGGAGCTGTTTTTT. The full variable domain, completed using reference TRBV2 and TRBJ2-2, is EPEVTQTPSHQVTQMGQEVILRCVPISNHLYFYWYRQILGQKVEFLVSFYNNEISEKSEIFDDQFSVERPDGSNFTLKIRSTKLEDSAMYFCASSSDHTGELFFGEGSRLTVL.

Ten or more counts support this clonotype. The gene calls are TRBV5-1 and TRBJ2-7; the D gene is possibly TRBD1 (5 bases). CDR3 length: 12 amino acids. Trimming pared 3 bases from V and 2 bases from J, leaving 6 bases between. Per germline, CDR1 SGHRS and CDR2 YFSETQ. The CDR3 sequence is CASSSGPYEQYF. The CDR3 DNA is TGCGCCAGCAGCTCAGGGCCCTACGAGCAGTACTTC. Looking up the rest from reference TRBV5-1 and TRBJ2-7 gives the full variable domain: KAGVTQTPRYLIKTRGQQVTLSCSPISGHRSVSWYQQTPGQGLQFLFEYFSETQRNKGNFPGRFSGRQFSNSRSEMNVSTLELGDSALYLCASSSGPYEQYFGPGTRLTVT.

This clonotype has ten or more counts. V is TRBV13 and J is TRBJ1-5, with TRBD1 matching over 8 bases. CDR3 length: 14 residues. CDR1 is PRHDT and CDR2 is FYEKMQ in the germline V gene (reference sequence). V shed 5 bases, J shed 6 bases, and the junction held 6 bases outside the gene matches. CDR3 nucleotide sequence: TGTGCCAGCAGCGCGGGGACAGGCCCTCAGCCCCAGCATTTT. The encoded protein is CASSAGTGPQPQHF.

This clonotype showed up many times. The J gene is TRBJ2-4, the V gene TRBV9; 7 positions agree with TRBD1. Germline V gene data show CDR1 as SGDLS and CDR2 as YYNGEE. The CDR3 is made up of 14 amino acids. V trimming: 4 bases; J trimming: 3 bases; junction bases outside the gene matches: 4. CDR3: CASSPGQVKNIQYF. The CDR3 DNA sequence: TGTGCCAGCAGCCCCGGACAGGTCAAAAACATTCAGTACTTC.

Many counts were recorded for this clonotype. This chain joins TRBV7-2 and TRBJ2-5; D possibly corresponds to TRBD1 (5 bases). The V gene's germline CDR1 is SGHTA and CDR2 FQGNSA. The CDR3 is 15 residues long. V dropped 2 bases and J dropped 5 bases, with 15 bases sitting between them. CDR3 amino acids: CASSLQGVIGETQYF. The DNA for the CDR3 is TGTGCCAGCAGCTTACAAGGGGTGATTGGGGAGACCCAGTACTTC.

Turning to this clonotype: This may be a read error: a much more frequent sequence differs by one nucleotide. CDR3 in amino acids: CSAGVLDERYF. As DNA, the CDR3 is TGCAGTGCAGGGGTTTTGGACGAGCGGTACTTC. This chain joins TRBV20-1 and TRBJ2-7; D is possibly TRBD1 (5 bases). Germline lookup yields CDR1 DFQATT and CDR2 SNEGSKA (reference sequence). The CDR3 is 11 amino acids.

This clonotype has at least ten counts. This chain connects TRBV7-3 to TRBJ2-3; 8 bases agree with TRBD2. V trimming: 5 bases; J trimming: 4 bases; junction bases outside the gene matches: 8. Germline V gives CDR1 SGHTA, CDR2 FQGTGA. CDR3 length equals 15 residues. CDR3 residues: CASSPSGSRADTQYF. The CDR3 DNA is TGTGCCAGCAGCCCGAGCGGGAGTAGGGCAGATACGCAGTATTTT.

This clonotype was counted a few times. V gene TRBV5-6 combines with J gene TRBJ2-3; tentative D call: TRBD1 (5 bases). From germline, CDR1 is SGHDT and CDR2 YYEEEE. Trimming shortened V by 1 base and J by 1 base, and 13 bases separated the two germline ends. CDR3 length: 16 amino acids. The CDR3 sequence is CASSLSQGAGTDTQYF. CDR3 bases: TGTGCCAGCAGCTTGTCCCAAGGGGCCGGCACAGATACGCAGTATTTT.

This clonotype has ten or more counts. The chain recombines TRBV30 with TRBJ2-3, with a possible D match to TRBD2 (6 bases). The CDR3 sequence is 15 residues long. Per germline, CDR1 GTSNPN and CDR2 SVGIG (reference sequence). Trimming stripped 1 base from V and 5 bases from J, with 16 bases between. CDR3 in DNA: TGTGCCTGGAGTGGACTTTGGGGGGAGCGAGATACGCAGTATTTT. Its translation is CAWSGLWGERDTQYF.

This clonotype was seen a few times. The CDR3 sequence: CASSSYGTGYTGELFF. The CDR3 DNA is TGTGCCAGCAGTTCGTACGGGACAGGGTACACCGGGGAGCTGTTTTTT. V gene TRBV28 combines with J gene TRBJ2-2, with TRBD1 matching over 9 bases. The V segment lost 4 bases and the J segment 3 bases; nucleotides outside the gene matches: 6. The CDR3 runs 16 residues. Germline CDR1 MDHEN, CDR2 SYDVKM.

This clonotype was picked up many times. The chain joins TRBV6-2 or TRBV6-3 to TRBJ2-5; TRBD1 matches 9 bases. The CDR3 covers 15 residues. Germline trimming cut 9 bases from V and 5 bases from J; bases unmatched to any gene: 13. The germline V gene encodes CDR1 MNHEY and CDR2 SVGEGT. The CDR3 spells CASETMTGTGETQYF. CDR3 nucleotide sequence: TGTGCCAGTGAGACCATGACCGGGACAGGGGAGACCCAGTACTTC.

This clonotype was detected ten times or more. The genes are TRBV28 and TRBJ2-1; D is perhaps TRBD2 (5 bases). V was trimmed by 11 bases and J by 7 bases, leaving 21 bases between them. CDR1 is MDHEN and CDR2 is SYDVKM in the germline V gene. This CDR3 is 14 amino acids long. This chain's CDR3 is CAAGRQVNRNEQFF. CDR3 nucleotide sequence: TGTGCCGCGGGTCGGCAGGTAAATAGGAATGAGCAGTTCTTC.

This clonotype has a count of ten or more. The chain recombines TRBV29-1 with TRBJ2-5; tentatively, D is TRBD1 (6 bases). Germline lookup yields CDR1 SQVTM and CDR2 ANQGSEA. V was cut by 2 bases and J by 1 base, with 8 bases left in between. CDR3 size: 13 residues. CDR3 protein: CSVERQAQETQYF. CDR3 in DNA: TGCAGCGTTGAACGACAGGCCCAAGAGACCCAGTACTTC.

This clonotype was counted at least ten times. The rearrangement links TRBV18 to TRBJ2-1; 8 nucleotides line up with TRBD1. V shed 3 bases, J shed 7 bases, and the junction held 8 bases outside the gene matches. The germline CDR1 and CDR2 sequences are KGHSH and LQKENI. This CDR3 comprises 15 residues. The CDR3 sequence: CASSPVLQGANEQFF. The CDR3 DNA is TGTGCCAGCTCACCCGTCCTGCAGGGGGCAAATGAGCAGTTCTTC. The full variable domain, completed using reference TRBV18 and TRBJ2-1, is NAGVMQNPRHLVRRRGQEARLRCSPMKGHSHVYWYRQLPEEGLKFMVYLQKENIIDESGMPKERFSAEFPKEGPSILRIQQVVRGDSAAYFCASSPVLQGANEQFFGPGTRLTVL.